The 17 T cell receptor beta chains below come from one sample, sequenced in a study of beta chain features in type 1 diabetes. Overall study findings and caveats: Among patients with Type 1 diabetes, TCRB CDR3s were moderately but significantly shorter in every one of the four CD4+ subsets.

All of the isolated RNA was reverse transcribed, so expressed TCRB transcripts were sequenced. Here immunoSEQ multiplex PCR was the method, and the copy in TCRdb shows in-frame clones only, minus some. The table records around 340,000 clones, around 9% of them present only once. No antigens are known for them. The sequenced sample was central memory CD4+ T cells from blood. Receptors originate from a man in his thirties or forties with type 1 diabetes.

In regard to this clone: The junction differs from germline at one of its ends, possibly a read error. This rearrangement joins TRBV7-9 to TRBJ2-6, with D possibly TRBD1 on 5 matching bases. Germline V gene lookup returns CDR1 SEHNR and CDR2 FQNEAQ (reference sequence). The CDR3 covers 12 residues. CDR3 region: CELTAGANVLTF. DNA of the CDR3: TGCGAATTGACAGCTGGGGCCAACGTCCTGACTTTC.

CDR3: CASSPLSGQGAIYNEQFF. The CDR3 region has the DNA TGTGCCAGCTCACCGTTATCGGGGCAGGGGGCAATCTACAATGAGCAGTTCTTC. The genes are TRBV18 and TRBJ2-1, with 8 bases lining up with TRBD1. The CDR3 consists of 18 residues. J lost 3 bases, V lost 3 bases, and 13 bases had no gene match. Germline assignment: CDR1 KGHSH and CDR2 LQKENI.

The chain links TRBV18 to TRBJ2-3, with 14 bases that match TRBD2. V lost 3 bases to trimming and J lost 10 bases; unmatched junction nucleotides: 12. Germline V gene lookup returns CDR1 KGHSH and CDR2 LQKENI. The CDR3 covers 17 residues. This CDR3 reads CASSPPTGTSGGGPQYF. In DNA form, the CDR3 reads TGTGCCAGCTCACCTCCTACCGGGACTAGCGGGGGAGGGCCGCAGTATTTT.

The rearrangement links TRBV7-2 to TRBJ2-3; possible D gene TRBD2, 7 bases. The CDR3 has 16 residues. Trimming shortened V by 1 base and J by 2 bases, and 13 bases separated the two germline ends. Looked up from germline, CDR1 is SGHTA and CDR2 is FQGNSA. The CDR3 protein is CASSLVGAGATDTQYF. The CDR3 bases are TGTGCCAGCAGCTTAGTCGGCGCGGGGGCCACAGATACGCAGTATTTT.

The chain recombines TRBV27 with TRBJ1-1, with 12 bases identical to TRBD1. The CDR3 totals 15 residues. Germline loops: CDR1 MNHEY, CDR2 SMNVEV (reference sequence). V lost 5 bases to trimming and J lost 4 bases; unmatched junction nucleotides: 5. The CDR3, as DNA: TGTGCCAGCAGTCCGGGACAGGGGGCGATCACTGAAGCTTTCTTT. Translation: CASSPGQGAITEAFF.

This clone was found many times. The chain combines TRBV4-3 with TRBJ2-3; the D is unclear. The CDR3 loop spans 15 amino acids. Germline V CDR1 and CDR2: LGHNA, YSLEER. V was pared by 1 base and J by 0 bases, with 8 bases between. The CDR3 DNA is TGCGCCAGCAGCCAAGGGAGTACTAGCACAGATACGCAGTATTTT. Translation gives CASSQGSTSTDTQYF.

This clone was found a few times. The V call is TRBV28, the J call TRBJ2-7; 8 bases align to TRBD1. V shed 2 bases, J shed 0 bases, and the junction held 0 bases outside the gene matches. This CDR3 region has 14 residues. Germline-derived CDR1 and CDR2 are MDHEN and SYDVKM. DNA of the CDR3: TGTGCCAGCAGTTTACAGGGGGCCTCCTACGAGCAGTACTTC. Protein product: CASSLQGASYEQYF. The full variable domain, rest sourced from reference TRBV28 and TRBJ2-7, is DVKVTQSSRYLVKRTGEKVFLECVQDMDHENMFWYRQDPGLGLRLIYFSYDVKMKEKGDIPEGYSVSREKKERFSLILESASTNQTSMYLCASSLQGASYEQYFGPGTRLTVT.

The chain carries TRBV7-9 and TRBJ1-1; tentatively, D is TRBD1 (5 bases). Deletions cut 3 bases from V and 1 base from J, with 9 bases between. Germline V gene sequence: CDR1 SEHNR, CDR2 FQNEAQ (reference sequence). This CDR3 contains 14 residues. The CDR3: CASSFDSWNTEAFF. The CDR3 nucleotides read TGTGCCAGCAGCTTTGACAGCTGGAACACTGAAGCTTTCTTT.

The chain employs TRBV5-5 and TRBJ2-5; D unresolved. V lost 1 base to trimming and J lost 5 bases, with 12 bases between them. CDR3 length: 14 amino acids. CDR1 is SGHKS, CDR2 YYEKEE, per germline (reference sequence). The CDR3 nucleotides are TGTGCCAGCAGCTTGTGGGGTCGAGAGGAGACCCAGTACTTC. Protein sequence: CASSLWGREETQYF.

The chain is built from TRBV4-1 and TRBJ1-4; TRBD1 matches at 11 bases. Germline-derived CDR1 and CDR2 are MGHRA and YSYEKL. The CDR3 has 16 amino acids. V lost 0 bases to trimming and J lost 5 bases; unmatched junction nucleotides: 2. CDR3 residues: CASSQDRDRGNEKLFF. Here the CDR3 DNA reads TGCGCCAGCAGCCAAGACAGGGACAGGGGGAATGAAAAACTGTTTTTT.

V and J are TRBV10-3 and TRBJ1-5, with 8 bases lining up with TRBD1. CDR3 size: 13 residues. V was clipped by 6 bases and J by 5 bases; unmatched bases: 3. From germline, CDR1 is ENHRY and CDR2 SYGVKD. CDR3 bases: TGTGCCATCAGCGGACAGGGCTATCAGCCCCAGCATTTT. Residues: CAISGQGYQPQHF.

CDR3 amino acids: CASSLGAFSGANVLTF. For the CDR3, the DNA is TGCGCCAGCAGCCTTGGAGCCTTCTCTGGGGCCAACGTCCTGACTTTC. This chain connects TRBV4-3 to TRBJ2-6; the D is unclear. Germline lookup yields CDR1 LGHNA and CDR2 YSLEER. CDR3 length equals 16 residues. Trimming removed 4 bases from V and 0 bases from J, with 10 bases in between.

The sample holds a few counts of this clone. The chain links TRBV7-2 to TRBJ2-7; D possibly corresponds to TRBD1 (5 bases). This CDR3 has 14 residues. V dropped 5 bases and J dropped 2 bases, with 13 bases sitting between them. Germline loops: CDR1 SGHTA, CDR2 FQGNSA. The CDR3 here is CASSQTVSTYEQYF. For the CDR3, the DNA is TGTGCCAGCAGCCAGACAGTTTCCACCTACGAGCAGTACTTC.

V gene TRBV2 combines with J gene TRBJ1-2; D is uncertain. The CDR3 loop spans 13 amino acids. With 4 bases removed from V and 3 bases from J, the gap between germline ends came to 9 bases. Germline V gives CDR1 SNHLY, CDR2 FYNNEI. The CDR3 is CASSVAGDYGYTF. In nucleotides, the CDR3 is TGTGCCAGCAGTGTAGCTGGAGACTATGGCTACACCTTC.

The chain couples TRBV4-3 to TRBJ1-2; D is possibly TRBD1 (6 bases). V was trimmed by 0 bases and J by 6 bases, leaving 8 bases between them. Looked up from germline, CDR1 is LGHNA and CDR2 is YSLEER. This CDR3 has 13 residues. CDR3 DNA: TGCGCCAGCAGCCAAGACAGGGGCCATGGCTACACCTTC. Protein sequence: CASSQDRGHGYTF.

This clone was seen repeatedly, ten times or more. The CDR3 region is CASSLTGSTNEQFF. The CDR3 region has the DNA TGTGCCAGCAGCTTGACAGGGAGTACGAATGAGCAGTTCTTC. The genes are TRBV2 and TRBJ2-1, with 7 bases lining up with TRBD1. The CDR3 runs to 14 residues. Germline CDR1 SNHLY, CDR2 FYNNEI. The J segment lost 7 bases and the V segment lost 6 bases, leaving 9 bases of the junction unmatched.

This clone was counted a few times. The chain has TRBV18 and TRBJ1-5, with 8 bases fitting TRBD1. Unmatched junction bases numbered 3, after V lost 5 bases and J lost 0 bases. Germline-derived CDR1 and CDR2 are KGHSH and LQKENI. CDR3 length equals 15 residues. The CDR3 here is CASSSDRVSNQPQHF. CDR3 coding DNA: TGTGCCAGCTCATCGGACAGGGTTAGCAATCAGCCCCAGCATTTT.